These 22 T cell receptor beta chains came from one sample sequenced in a study of blood T cell repertoires in COVID-19. This table comes from immunoSEQ multiplex PCR, and its TCRdb copy is limited to in-frame clones, with some not included. The table has hundreds of thousands of clones, about nine tenths seen once; the top ten hold just over 0.7%. The sequencing input was peripheral blood. These receptors were collected from a man aged 40-55 years with acute or convalescent COVID-19.

CDR3 protein: CASSESWNTEAFF. The CDR3 DNA follows: TGCGCCAGCAGTGAGAGCTGGAACACTGAAGCTTTCTTT. The genes are TRBV10-1 and TRBJ1-1; D is undetermined. From germline, CDR1 is WNHNN and CDR2 SYGVQD (reference sequence). V lost 2 bases and J 1 base, leaving 5 bases between the germline ends. The CDR3 extends over 13 amino acids.

This clone was counted only a few times. The rearrangement joins TRBV6-4 to TRBJ1-1; tentatively, D is TRBD1 (6 bases). The CDR3 has 17 amino acids. V was clipped by 0 bases and J by 0 bases, with 14 bases between them. Germline CDR1 and CDR2: MRHNA and SNTAGT. This CDR3 reads CASSDSASGGLNTEAFF. The CDR3, as DNA: TGTGCCAGCAGTGACTCAGCCAGCGGGGGGCTGAACACTGAAGCTTTCTTT.

This clone was picked up one time. This chain joins TRBV19 and TRBJ1-2; 9 nucleotides match TRBD1. With V trimmed by 3 bases and J by 3 bases, 5 bases remained unmatched. CDR3 length: 15 amino acids. Germline V gene lookup returns CDR1 LNHDA and CDR2 SQIVND (reference sequence). This CDR3 reads CASSMGQGVDYGYTF. Written as DNA, the CDR3 is TGTGCCAGTAGTATGGGACAGGGAGTGGACTATGGCTACACCTTC.

The chain is built from TRBV7-9 and TRBJ2-7; possibly TRBD2 for D (6 bases). This CDR3 has 18 residues. Trimming pared 3 bases from V and 0 bases from J, leaving 21 bases between. Germline V gives CDR1 SEHNR, CDR2 FQNEAQ (reference sequence). Written as DNA, the CDR3 is TGTGCCAGCAGCTTTTTGGACTTAGGGACTCTAATCTCCTACGAGCAGTACTTC. Encoded protein: CASSFLDLGTLISYEQYF.

The V and J genes are TRBV6-5 and TRBJ2-7, with D perhaps TRBD1 (6 bases). V dropped 2 bases and J dropped 4 bases, with 15 bases sitting between them. This CDR3 spans 15 amino acids. The germline CDR1 and CDR2 sequences are MNHEY and SVGAGI. The CDR3 DNA is TGTGCCAGCAGTTACGTCACTTCAGGGGTGTACGAGCAGTACTTC. Its protein product is CASSYVTSGVYEQYF.

The V and J genes are TRBV10-3 and TRBJ2-7; a possible D gene is TRBD1 (6 bases). This CDR3 contains 14 residues. V was pared by 4 bases and J by 5 bases, with 15 bases between. Germline assignment: CDR1 ENHRY and CDR2 SYGVKD. The CDR3 spells CAISVGGPRNEQYF. Written as DNA, the CDR3 is TGTGCCATCAGTGTAGGGGGACCTAGGAACGAGCAGTACTTC.

The rearrangement uses TRBV10-3 and TRBJ2-3; maybe TRBD1 (5 bases). This CDR3 has 13 residues. Germline CDR1 and CDR2: ENHRY and SYGVKD. With 6 bases removed from V and 6 bases from J, the gap between germline ends came to 13 bases. This CDR3 is CAIRVDTADTQYF. CDR3 in DNA: TGTGCCATCAGGGTGGACACTGCGGATACGCAGTATTTT.

The chain is built from TRBV9 and TRBJ2-1; TRBD2 matches at 9 bases. V shed 3 bases, J shed 3 bases, and the junction held 4 bases outside the gene matches. CDR3 length equals 15 residues. CDR1 is SGDLS and CDR2 is YYNGEE in the germline V gene. The CDR3 loop reads CASSDLAGNYNEQFF. The CDR3 DNA reads as TGTGCCAGCAGCGACCTAGCGGGGAACTACAATGAGCAGTTCTTC.

The chain links TRBV19 to TRBJ1-3; 7 bases are shared with TRBD1. J gave up 2 bases and V 1 base, and 5 bases lay outside the gene matches. Germline V CDR1 and CDR2: LNHDA, SQIVND (reference sequence). The CDR3 contains 16 residues. DNA for the CDR3: TGTGCCAGTAGTATAGTGACAGGGTGGCCTGGAAACACCATATATTTT. Translation: CASSIVTGWPGNTIYF.

This clone appeared a single time. This sequence joins TRBV28 and TRBJ1-2, with D possibly matching TRBD1 (6 bases). Trimming took 8 bases from V and 7 from J, leaving 17 bases between them. The CDR3 consists of 13 residues. The germline gives CDR1 MDHEN, CDR2 SYDVKM. CDR3 sequence reads: CASLSTRGAGYTF. In DNA form, the CDR3 reads TGTGCCAGCCTATCCACCCGGGGGGCTGGCTACACCTTC.

Of note for this clone: At one of its ends the junction is not consistent with the germline gene, which may arise from a read error. V gene TRBV11-2 combines with J gene TRBJ2-7; 8 nucleotides line up with TRBD1. The CDR3 sequence is 12 residues long. Per germline, CDR1 SGHAT and CDR2 FQNNGV. The CDR3 reads CASSWGTGQGAF. The CDR3 bases are TGTGCCAGCAGCTGGGGCACAGGACAGGGCGCCTTC. The full variable domain, in which reference TRBV11-2 and TRBJ2-7 provide the parts outside the CDR3, is EAGVAQSPRYKIIEKRQSVAFWCNPISGHATLYWYQQILGQGPKLLIQFQNNGVVDDSQLPKDRFSAERLKGVDSTLKIQPAKLEDSAVYLCASSWGTGQGAFGPGTRLTVT.

The gene calls are TRBV5-5 and TRBJ2-7; 9 nucleotides agree with TRBD1. V gave up 3 bases and J gave up 3 bases; unmatched junction bases: 19. The CDR3 covers 19 residues. Germline values: CDR1 SGHKS, CDR2 YYEKEE (reference sequence). The CDR3 sequence is CASSSYAPPRDRVFYEQYF. As DNA, the CDR3 is TGTGCCAGCAGCTCGTACGCGCCTCCCCGGGACAGGGTCTTCTACGAGCAGTACTTC.

This chain uses TRBV2 with TRBJ2-1; D uncertain. Between the trimmed V and J ends, which lost 7 bases and 12 bases, there was a span of 31 bases. CDR1 is SNHLY, CDR2 FYNNEI, per germline. CDR3 size: 17 residues. The CDR3 region is CASTALSRRVSSLTQFF. The CDR3 DNA follows: TGTGCCAGCACGGCCCTCTCCCGCCGGGTCTCGAGCCTTACGCAGTTCTTC.

CDR3 nucleotide sequence: TGTGCCTGGAGGGCAGGGGGCCACGAGCAGTACTTC. Its protein is CAWRAGGHEQYF. The V gene is TRBV30, the J gene TRBJ2-7, with 8 bases aligning to TRBD1. The CDR3 contains 12 residues. The V segment lost 3 bases and the J segment 5 bases; nucleotides outside the gene matches: 3. Germline CDR1 GTSNPN, CDR2 SVGIG (reference sequence).

The genes are TRBV10-2 and TRBJ1-6; maybe TRBD1 (6 bases). Trimming shortened V by 6 bases and J by 9 bases, and 12 bases separated the two germline ends. CDR1 and CDR2 from the germline V gene are WSHSY and SAAADI. The CDR3 has 13 residues. This CDR3 is CASSAQGISPLHF. CDR3 nucleotides: TGCGCCAGCAGCGCCCAGGGGATTTCACCCCTCCACTTT.

The chain uses TRBV19 and TRBJ1-2; D unclear. The CDR3 runs 11 residues. Germline CDR1 LNHDA, CDR2 SQIVND (reference sequence). V gave up 5 bases and J gave up 4 bases, with 5 bases separating them. CDR3 in DNA: TGTGCCAGTAGTCCTCGCTATGGCTACACCTTC. Its translation is CASSPRYGYTF.

The chain is built from TRBV2 and TRBJ1-5, with a possible D match to TRBD1 (6 bases). Trimming removed 4 bases from V and 8 bases from J, with 12 bases in between. The CDR3 has 13 amino acids. Germline V gives CDR1 SNHLY, CDR2 FYNNEI. The CDR3 spells CASSAAGAKPQHF. DNA of the CDR3: TGTGCCAGCAGTGCCGCGGGGGCTAAGCCCCAGCATTTT.

V usage is TRBV5-1 and J usage is TRBJ1-4, with TRBD1 matching 9 bases. Germline V gene sequence: CDR1 SGHRS, CDR2 YFSETQ. J was trimmed by 5 bases and V by 0 bases; bases with no gene match: 2. This CDR3 region has 15 residues. The CDR3: CASSLAGQGNEKLFF. The CDR3 DNA sequence: TGCGCCAGCAGCTTGGCTGGACAGGGGAATGAAAAACTGTTTTTT.

The chain uses TRBV11-2 and TRBJ1-1, with D perhaps matching TRBD1 (6 bases). The ends were cut back, 5 bases at V and 3 bases at J, with 16 bases in the middle. Germline V gene lookup returns CDR1 SGHAT and CDR2 FQNNGV. CDR3 size: 15 residues. Here the CDR3 reads CASSTRTAGDTEAFF. The DNA of the CDR3 is TGTGCCAGCAGCACCCGGACAGCCGGGGACACTGAAGCTTTCTTT.

The genes are TRBV6-5 and TRBJ1-1; possibly TRBD1 for D (6 bases). Trimming removed 0 bases at V and 10 bases at J, with 18 bases between. The CDR3 is 15 amino acids. Germline V CDR1 and CDR2: MNHEY, SVGAGI. CDR3 sequence: CASSYSLQGWERAFF. The CDR3 DNA sequence: TGTGCCAGCAGTTACTCATTACAGGGTTGGGAGAGAGCTTTCTTT.

This chain connects TRBV9 to TRBJ2-7, with D unresolved. The CDR3 is made up of 15 amino acids. The germline gives CDR1 SGDLS, CDR2 YYNGEE. The ends were cut back, 1 base at V and 5 bases at J, with 16 bases in the middle. DNA of the CDR3: TGTGCCAGCAGCGTAAGTGGGCTCCCAGACGACGAGCAGTACTTC. Its translation: CASSVSGLPDDEQYF.

The genes are TRBV29-1 and TRBJ2-3, with 7 nucleotides matching TRBD1. In germline, CDR1 is SQVTM, CDR2 ANQGSEA. J lost 1 base, V lost 1 base, and 8 bases had no gene match. This CDR3 has 16 amino acids. DNA for the CDR3: TGCAGCGTTGAAGGTGTAGGGGGCTGGGGCACAGATACGCAGTATTTT. It yields the protein CSVEGVGGWGTDTQYF.